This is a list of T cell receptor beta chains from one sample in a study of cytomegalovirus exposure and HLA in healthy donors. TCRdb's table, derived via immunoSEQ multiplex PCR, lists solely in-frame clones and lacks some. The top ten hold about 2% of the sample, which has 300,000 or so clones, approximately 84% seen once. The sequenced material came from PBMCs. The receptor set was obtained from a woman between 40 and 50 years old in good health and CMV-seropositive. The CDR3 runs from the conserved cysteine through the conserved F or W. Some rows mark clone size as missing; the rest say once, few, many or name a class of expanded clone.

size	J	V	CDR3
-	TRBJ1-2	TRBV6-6	CASRDSLNYGYTF
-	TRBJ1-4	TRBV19	CASTPGTDNEKLFF
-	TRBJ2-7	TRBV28	CASTQGAYEQYF
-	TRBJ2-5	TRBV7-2	CASSLGVRGETQYF
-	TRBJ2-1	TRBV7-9	CASSLGLVANEQFF
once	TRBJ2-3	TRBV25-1	CASSDAGTFTDTQYF
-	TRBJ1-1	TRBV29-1	CSARWSAQAFF
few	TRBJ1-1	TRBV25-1	CASSEGLLAEAFF
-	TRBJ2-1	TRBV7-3	CASTPSGVGNEQFF
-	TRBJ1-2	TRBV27	CASWDSDVRYGYTF
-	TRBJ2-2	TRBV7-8	CASSQGRAGTGELFF
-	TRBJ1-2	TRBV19	CASSTTLNYGYTF
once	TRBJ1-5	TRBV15	CATRGTGGAGAEPQHF
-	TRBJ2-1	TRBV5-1	CASSSSWDRVPSEQFF
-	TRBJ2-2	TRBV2	CASSEIAGDTGELFF
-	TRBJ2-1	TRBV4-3	CASSQDPFIGLAINEQFF
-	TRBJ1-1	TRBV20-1	CSTGSNTEAFF
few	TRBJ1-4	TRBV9	CASSYTTGLNEKLFF
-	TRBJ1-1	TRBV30	CAWRRQAYTEAFF
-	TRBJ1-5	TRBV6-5	CASSPEGRTQHF
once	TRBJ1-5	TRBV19	CASSQSPSGANQPQHF
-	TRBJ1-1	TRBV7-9	CASMLSDTEAFF
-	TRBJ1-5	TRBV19	CASSPGQGAYWQPQHF
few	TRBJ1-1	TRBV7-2	CASSLARPPGTEAFF
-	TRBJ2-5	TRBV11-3	CASSLVGTSGRPETQYF
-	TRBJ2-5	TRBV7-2	CASSPGQSQETQYF
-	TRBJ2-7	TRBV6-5	CASSYSEGQSYEQYF
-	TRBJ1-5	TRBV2	CASTKTGSNNQPQHF
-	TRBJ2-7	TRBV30	CAWTPTGILYEQYF
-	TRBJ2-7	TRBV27	CASSPRSSYEQYF
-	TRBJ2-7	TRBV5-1	CASSLVLAGAYEQYF
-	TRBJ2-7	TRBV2	CASRAQANYEQYF
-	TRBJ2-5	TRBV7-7	CASSLGSSGQQETQYF
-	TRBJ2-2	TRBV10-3	CAITGQESTGELFF
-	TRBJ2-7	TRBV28	CASSFRQTDFSYEQYF
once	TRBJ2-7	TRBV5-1	CASSLNQRESYEQYF
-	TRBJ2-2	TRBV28	CASRSPSGRNTGELFF
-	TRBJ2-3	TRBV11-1	CASSLDNSGRVQDTQYF
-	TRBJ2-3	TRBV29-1	CSVGGTVGMTDTQYF
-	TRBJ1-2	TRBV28	CASRTGEGYGYTF
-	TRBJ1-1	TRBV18	CASSALSGAVTEAFF
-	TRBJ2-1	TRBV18	CASSPQRVGQVYNEQFF
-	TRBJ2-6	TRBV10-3	CAISGGLGANVLTF
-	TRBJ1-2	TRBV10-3	CAISIDRATGGYTF
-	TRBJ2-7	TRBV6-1	CASTLGEEYYEQYF
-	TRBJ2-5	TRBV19	CARAGGRQETQYF
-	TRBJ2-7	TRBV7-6	CASSLGVLAGNYYEQYF
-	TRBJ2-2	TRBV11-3	CASSPRLGRNTGELFF
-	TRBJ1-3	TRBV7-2	CASSLVSSRVDTIYF
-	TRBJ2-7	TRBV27	CASSPGLSYEQYF
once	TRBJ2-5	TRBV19	CASSMGLAGGEETQYF